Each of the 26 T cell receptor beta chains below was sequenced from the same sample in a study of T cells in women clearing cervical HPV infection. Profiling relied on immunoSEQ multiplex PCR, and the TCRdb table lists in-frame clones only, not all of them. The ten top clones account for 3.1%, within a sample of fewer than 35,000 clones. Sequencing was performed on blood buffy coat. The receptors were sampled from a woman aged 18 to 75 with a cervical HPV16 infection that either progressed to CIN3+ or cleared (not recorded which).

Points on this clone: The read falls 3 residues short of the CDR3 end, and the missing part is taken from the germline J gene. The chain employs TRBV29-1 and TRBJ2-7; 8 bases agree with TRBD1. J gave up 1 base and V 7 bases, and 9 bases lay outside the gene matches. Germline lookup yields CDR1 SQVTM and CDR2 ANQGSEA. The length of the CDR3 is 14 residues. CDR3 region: CSALAGGRSYEQYF. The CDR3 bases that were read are TGCAGCGCCCTGGCAGGGGGCCGATCCTACGAG.

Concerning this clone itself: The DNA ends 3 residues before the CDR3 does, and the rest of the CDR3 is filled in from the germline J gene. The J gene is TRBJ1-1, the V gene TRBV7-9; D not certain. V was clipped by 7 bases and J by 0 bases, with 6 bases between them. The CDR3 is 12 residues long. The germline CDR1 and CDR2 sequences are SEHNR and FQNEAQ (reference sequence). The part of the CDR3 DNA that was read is TGTGCCAGCAACCACATGAACACTGAA. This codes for CASNHMNTE. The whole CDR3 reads CASNHMNTEAFF.

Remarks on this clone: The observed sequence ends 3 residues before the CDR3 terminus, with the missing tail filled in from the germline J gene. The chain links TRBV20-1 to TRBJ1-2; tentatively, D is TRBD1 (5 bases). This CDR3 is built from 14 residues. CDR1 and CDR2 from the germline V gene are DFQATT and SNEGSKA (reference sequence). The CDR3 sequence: CSARPPDTILGYTF. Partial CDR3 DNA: TGCAGTGCTAGACCTCCGGACACGATACTAGGC.

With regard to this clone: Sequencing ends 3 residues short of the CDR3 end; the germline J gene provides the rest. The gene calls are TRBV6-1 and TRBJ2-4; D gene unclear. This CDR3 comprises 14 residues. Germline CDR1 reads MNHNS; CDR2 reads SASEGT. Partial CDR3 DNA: TGTGCCAGCAGTGAAGCGATGACGTACTATGGT. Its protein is CASSEAMTYYG. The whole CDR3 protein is CASSEAMTYYGQYF.

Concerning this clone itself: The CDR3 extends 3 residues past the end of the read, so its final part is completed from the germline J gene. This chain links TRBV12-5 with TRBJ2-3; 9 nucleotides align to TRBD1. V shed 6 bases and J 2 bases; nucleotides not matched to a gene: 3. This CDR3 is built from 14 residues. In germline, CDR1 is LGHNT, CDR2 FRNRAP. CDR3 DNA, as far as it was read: TGTGCTAGTGGACGGACAGGGGCCACAGATACG. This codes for CASGRTGATDT. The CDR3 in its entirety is CASGRTGATDTQYF.

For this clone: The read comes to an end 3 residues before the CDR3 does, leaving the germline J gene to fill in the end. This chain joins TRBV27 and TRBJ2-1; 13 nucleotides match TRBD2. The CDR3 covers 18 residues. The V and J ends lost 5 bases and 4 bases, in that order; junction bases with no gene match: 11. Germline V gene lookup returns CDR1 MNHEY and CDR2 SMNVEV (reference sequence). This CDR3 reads CASSSGTSGMRPYNEQFF. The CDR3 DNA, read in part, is TGTGCCAGCAGTAGCGGGACTAGCGGGATGAGACCATACAATGAG.

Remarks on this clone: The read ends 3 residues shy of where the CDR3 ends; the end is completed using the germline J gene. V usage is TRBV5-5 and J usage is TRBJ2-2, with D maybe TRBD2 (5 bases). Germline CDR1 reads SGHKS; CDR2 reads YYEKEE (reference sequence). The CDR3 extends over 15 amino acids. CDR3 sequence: CASSLVQRRTEKLFF. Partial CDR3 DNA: TGTGCCAGCAGCTTGGTCCAGAGGAGGACTGAAAAG.

CDR3 DNA, as far as it was read: TGTGCCTGGAGATACAGGGACCTAGAGAATTCACCG. Amino acid sequence: CAWRYRDLENSP. The CDR3 as a whole reads CAWRYRDLENSPLFF. The rearrangement links TRBV30 to TRBJ2-2; a possible D gene is TRBD1 (6 bases). The sequence runs out 3 residues before the end of the CDR3; the remainder is reconstructed from the germline J gene. This CDR3 is 15 amino acids long. The germline V gene encodes CDR1 GTSNPN and CDR2 SVGIG (reference sequence).

CDR3 DNA (partial): TGCAGTGCTAGAGATCGGAGGGGCCAAGAGACG. It translates to CSARDRRGQET. The CDR3 reads in full as CSARDRRGQETQYF. V is TRBV20-1 and J is TRBJ2-3, with a weak D call TRBD2 (6 bases). The sequenced fragment ends 3 residues before the CDR3 boundary, so the rest is inferred from the germline J gene. There are 14 residues in the CDR3. The V gene's germline CDR1 is DFQATT and CDR2 SNEGSKA (reference sequence).

The part of the CDR3 DNA that was read is TGTGCCAGCAGCTTAGGATTAGCGGGGGGCGCTTACGAG. Translated: CASSLGLAGGAYE. The whole CDR3 sequence is CASSLGLAGGAYEQYF. The chain has TRBV7-8 and TRBJ2-7; 10 nucleotides match TRBD2. The CDR3 extends 3 residues past the end of the read, so its final part is completed from the germline J gene. Per the germline V gene, CDR1 is SGHVS and CDR2 is FQNEAQ. The CDR3 length is 16 residues. With 1 base clipped from V and 4 bases from J, the junction kept 7 bases outside the gene matches.

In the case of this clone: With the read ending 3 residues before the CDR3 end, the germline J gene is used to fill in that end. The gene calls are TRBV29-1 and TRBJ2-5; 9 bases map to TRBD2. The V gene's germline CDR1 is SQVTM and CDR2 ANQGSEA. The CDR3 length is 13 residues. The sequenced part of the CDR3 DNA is TGCAGCGCGCGGGGGGGAGGCACAGATACC. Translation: CSARGGGTDT. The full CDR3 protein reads CSARGGGTDTQYF.

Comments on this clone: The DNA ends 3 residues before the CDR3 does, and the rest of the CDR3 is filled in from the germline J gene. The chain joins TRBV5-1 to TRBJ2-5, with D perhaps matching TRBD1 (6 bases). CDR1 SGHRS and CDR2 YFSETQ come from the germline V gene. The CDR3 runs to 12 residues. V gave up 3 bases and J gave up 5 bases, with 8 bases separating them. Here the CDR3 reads CASSWDMETQYF. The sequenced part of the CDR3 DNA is TGCGCCAGCAGCTGGGACATGGAGACC.

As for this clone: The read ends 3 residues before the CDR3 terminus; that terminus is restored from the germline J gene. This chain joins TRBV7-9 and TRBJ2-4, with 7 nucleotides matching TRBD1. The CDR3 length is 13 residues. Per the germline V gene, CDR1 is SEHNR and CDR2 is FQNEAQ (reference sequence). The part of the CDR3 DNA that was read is TGTGCCAGCAGCTTAACAGGGGTTGGTGGT. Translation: CASSLTGVGG. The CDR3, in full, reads CASSLTGVGGQYF.

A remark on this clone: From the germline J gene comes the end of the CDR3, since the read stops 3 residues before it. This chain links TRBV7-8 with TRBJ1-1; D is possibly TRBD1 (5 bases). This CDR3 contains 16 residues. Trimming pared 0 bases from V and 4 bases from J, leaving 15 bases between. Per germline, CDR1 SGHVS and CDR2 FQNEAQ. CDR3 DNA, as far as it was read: TGTGCCAGCAGCTTAGCTTGGGGGGTACGTGGCACTGAA. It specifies CASSLAWGVRGTE. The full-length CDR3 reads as CASSLAWGVRGTEAFF. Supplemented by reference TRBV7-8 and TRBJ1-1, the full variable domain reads GAGVSQSPRYKVAKRGQDVALRCDPISGHVSLFWYQQALGQGPEFLTYFQNEAQLDKSGLPSDRFFAERPEGSVSTLKIQRTQQEDSAVYLCASSLAWGVRGTEAFFGQGTRLTVV.

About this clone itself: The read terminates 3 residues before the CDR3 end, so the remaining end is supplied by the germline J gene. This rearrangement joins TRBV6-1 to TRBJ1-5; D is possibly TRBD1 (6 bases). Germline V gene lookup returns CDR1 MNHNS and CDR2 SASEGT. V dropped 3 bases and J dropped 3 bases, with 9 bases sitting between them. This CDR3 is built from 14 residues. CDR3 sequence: CASSDGTPNQPQHF. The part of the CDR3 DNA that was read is TGTGCCAGCAGTGATGGGACACCCAATCAGCCC.

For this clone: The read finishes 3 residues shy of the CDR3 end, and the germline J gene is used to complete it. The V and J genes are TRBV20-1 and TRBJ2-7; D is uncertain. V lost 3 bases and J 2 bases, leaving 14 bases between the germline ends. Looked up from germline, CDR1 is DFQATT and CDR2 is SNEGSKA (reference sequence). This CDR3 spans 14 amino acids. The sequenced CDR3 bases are TGCAGTGCTAGTCCCCCTCAGAATCCCTACGAG. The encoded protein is CSASPPQNPYE. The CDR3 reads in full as CSASPPQNPYEQYF.

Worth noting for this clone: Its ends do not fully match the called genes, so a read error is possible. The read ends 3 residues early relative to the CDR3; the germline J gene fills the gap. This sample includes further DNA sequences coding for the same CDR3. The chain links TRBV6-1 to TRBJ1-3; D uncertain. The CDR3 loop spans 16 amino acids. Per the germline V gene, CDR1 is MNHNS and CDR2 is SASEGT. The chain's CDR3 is CASSEALEGLGNTIYF. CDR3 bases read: TGTGCCAGCAGTGAAGCGCTTGAAGGGCTTGGAAACACA.

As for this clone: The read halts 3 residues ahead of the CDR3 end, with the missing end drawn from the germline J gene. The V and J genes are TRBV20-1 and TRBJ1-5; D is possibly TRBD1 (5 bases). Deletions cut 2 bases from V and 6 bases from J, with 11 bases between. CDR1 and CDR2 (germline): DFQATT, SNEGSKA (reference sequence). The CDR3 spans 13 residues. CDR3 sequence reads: CSARLQGGQPQHF. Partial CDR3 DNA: TGCAGTGCTAGATTGCAGGGAGGTCAGCCC.

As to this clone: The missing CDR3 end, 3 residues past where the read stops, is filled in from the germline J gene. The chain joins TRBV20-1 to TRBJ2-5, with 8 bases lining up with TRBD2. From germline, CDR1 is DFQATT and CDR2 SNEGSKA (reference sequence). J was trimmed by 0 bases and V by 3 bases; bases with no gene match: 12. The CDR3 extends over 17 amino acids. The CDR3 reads CSASGLRGVKDQETQYF. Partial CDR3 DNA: TGCAGTGCTAGCGGACTGCGGGGGGTTAAGGACCAAGAGACC.

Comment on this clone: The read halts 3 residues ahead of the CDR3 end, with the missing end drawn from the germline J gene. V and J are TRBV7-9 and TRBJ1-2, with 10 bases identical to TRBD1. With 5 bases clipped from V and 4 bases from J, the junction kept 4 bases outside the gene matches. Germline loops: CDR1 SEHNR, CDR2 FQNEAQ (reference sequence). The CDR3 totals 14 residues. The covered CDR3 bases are TGTGCCAGCAGCATGGGACAGGGGACCTATGGC. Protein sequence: CASSMGQGTYG. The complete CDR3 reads CASSMGQGTYGYTF.

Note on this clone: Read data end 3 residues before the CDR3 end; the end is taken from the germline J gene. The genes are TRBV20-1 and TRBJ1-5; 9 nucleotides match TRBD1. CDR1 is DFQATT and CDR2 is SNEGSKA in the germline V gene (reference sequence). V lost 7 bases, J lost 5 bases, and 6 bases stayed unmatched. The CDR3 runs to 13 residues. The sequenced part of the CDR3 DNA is TGCAGTGTCGACAGGGGGAGAGATCAGCCC. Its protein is CSVDRGRDQP. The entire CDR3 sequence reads CSVDRGRDQPQHF.

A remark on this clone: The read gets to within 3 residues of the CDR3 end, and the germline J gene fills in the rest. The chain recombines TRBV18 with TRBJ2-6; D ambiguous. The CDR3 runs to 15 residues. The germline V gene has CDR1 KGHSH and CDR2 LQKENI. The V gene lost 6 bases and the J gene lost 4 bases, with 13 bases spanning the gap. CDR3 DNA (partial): TGTGCCAGCTCGACGAGTCTAGGCGGGGCCAACGTC. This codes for CASSTSLGGANV. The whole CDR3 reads CASSTSLGGANVLTF.

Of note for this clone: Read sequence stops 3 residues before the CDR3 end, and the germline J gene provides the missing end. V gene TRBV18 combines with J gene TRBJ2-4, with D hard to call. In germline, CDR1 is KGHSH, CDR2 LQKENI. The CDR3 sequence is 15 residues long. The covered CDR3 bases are TGTGCCAGCTCACCGACTTCGAGATTTAACTATGGT. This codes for CASSPTSRFNYG. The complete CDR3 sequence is CASSPTSRFNYGQYF. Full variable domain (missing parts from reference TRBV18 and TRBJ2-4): NAGVMQNPRHLVRRRGQEARLRCSPMKGHSHVYWYRQLPEEGLKFMVYLQKENIIDESGMPKERFSAEFPKEGPSILRIQQVVRGDSAAYFCASSPTSRFNYGQYFGAGTRLSVL.

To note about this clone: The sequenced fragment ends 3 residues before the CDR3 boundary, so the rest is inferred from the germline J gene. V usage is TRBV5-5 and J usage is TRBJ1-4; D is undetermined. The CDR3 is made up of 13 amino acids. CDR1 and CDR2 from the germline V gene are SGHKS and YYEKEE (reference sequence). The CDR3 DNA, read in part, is TGTGCCAGCAGCTTTAGCACGAATTCACCA. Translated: CASSFSTNSP. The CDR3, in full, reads CASSFSTNSPLFF. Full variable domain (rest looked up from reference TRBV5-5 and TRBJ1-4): DAGVTQSPTHLIKTRGQQVTLRCSPISGHKSVSWYQQVLGQGPQFIFQYYEKEERGRGNFPDRFSARQFPNYSSELNVNALLLGDSALYLCASSFSTNSPLFFGSGTQLSVL.

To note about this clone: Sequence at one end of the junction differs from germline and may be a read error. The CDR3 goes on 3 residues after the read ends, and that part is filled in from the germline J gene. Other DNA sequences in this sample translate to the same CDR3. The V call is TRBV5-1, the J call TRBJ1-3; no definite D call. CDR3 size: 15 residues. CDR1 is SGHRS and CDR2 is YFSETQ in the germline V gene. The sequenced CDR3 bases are TGCGCCAGCAGCTTCGACTCCAGCTCTGGAAACACG. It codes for CASSFDSSSGNT. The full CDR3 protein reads CASSFDSSSGNTIYF.

The CDR3 here is CASSSEGADYTF. The CDR3 DNA, read in part, is TGTGCCAGTAGTTCCGAGGGTGCCGAC. The J gene is TRBJ1-2, the V gene TRBV19; D remains ambiguous. Sequencing ends 3 residues short of the CDR3 end; the germline J gene provides the rest. CDR1 LNHDA and CDR2 SQIVND come from the germline V gene (reference sequence). The CDR3 is made up of 12 amino acids. Together with reference TRBV19 and TRBJ1-2, the CDR3 gives the full variable domain: DGGITQSPKYLFRKEGQNVTLSCEQNLNHDAMYWYRQDPGQGLRLIYYSQIVNDFQKGDIAEGYSVSREKKESFPLTVTSAQKNPTAFYLCASSSEGADYTFGSGTRLTVV.